Listed here are 7 T cell receptor beta chains from one sample, sequenced in a study of T cell repertoires in cytomegalovirus infection. TCRdb independently ran MiXCR on the reads; one entry per CDR3 protein. Of fewer than 700,000 distinct CDR3 sequences detected, more than 20% appear once; the ten largest clones hold 8%. The sample consisted of CD8+ T cells from PBMCs. The receptors shown here come from a human donor in good health (CMV status not recorded). Some clones in this sample may be carry-over from other donors' samples.

Worth noting for this clonotype: Since a much larger clone is just one base distant, this may be a read error. This sequence joins TRBV12-3 or TRBV12-4 and TRBJ1-1; D remains ambiguous. The CDR3 runs to 13 residues. The CDR3: CASSLARTTEDFF. The CDR3 DNA reads as TGTGCCAGCAGTTTGGCCCGGACCACTGAAGATTTCTTT.

There are many counts of this clonotype. This chain uses TRBV7-9 with TRBJ1-1; 8 bases are shared with TRBD1. V lost 2 bases and J lost 10; bases outside the gene matches: 12. This CDR3 comprises 15 residues. Germline CDR1 SEHNR, CDR2 FQNEAQ (reference sequence). The CDR3: CASSLRDRIEVGAFF. Here the CDR3 DNA reads TGTGCCAGCAGCTTAAGGGACAGGATCGAAGTGGGAGCTTTCTTT.

The V gene is TRBV2, the J gene TRBJ2-7, with TRBD1 matching over 8 bases. The CDR3 is 15 amino acids. Germline lookup yields CDR1 SNHLY and CDR2 FYNNEI. Losses at the gene ends were 3 bases for V and 2 bases for J; bases not matched to a gene: 6. CDR3 residues: CASSDRDRITYEQYV. The CDR3 DNA is TGTGCCAGCAGTGACCGGGACAGGATTACCTACGAGCAGTACGTC.

This clonotype was recorded a few times. The rearrangement joins TRBV20-1 to TRBJ2-2; 12 positions agree with TRBD2. This CDR3 has 15 amino acids. Germline assignment: CDR1 DFQATT and CDR2 SNEGSKA (reference sequence). J was trimmed by 5 bases and V by 6 bases; bases with no gene match: 7. The CDR3 DNA follows: TGCAGTGCCCGAGCTAGCGGGGGGGGTACCGGGGAGCTGTTTTTT. Protein: CSARASGGGTGELFF.

This chain uses TRBV19 with TRBJ2-6; D unclear. The CDR3 loop spans 18 amino acids. V gave up 8 bases and J gave up 2 bases, with 22 bases separating them. CDR1 LNHDA and CDR2 SQIVND come from the germline V gene (reference sequence). The CDR3 DNA is TGTGCCAGTTGCCCCGCCTGGAGTCTTGGAACTGGGGCCAACGTCCTGACTTTC. The encoded protein is CASCPAWSLGTGANVLTF. The full variable domain, rest sourced from reference TRBV19 and TRBJ2-6, is DGGITQSPKYLFRKEGQNVTLSCEQNLNHDAMYWYRQDPGQGLRLIYYSQIVNDFQKGDIAEGYSVSREKKESFPLTVTSAQKNPTAFYLCASCPAWSLGTGANVLTFGAGSRLTVL.

The CDR3 DNA reads as TGCAGTGCTAGAGATTTAACTAGCGGGGGTCAAGAGACCCAGTACTTC. Its translation is CSARDLTSGGQETQYF. The rearrangement uses TRBV20-1 and TRBJ2-5, with 11 bases matching TRBD2. With 0 bases clipped from V and 2 bases from J, the junction kept 5 bases outside the gene matches. Germline assignment: CDR1 DFQATT and CDR2 SNEGSKA (reference sequence). CDR3 length: 16 amino acids.

Of note for this clonotype: A single base separates this from a much larger clone, so it may be a read error. V and J are TRBV12-3 or TRBV12-4 and TRBJ2-7; 8 bases agree with TRBD1. This CDR3 is 15 amino acids long. Trimming took 5 bases from V and 2 from J; bases not matched to a gene: 8. The CDR3 DNA is TGTGCCAGCAGTCACCCCGGGACAGGTCCCTACGAGCAGTACGTC. This sequence encodes CASSHPGTGPYEQYV.